This T cell receptor (beta chain) comes out of a study of T-cell reconstitution after alpha-beta-depleted transplantation in children. Remarks on this clonotype: The antigen is undetermined.

Unique molecular identifiers tagged the TCRbeta library. Each CDR3 protein gets one entry after TCRdb re-called the PCR reads with MiXCR. Here the sample spans about 980,000 distinct CDR3 sequences, about 26% being singletons. The V end was cut by 3 bases, the J end by 8 bases, with 12 bases between. Germline-derived CDR1 and CDR2 are SGHRS and YFSETQ. The CDR3 covers 14 residues. Findings of the study overall: The study reportedly traced alpha-beta T cells about two months after transplant to several hundred expanded graft clones.

The source material was PBMCs, mostly from graft donor cells, sampled 360 days after TCRalphabeta/CD19-depleted stem cell transplant. V and J are TRBV5-1 and TRBJ1-6; TRBD1 is a possible D gene (5 bases). This clonotype was obtained from a boy in the first two years of life who had a stem cell transplant for SCID, so the T cells may come from the graft donor. The CDR3: CASSWGSSDSPLHF. CDR3 nucleotide sequence: TGCGCCAGCAGCTGGGGGTCGTCGGATTCACCCCTCCACTTT.